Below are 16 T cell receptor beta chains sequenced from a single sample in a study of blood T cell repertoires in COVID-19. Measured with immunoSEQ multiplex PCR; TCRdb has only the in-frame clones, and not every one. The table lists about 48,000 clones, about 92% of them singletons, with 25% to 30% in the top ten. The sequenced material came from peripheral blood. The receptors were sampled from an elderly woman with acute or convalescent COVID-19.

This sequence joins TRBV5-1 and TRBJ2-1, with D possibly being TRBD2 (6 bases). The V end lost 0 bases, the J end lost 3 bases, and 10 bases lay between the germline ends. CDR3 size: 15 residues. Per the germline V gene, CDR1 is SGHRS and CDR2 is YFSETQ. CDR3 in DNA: TGCGCCAGCAGCTTGGGTTCTAGCGACTACAATGAGCAGTTCTTC. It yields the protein CASSLGSSDYNEQFF.

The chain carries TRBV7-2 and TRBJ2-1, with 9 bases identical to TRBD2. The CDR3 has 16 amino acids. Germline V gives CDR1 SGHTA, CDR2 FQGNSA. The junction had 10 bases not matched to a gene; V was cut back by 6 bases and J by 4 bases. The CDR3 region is CASRELIAGDYNEQFF. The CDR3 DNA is TGTGCCAGCAGGGAATTAATAGCGGGGGATTACAATGAGCAGTTCTTC.

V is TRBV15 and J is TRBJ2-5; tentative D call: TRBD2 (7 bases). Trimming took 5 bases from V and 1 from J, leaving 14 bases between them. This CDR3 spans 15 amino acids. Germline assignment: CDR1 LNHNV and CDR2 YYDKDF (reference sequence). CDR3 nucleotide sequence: TGTGCCACCAGCCCCCCCGGGGGGCCCCAAGAGACCCAGTACTTC. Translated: CATSPPGGPQETQYF.

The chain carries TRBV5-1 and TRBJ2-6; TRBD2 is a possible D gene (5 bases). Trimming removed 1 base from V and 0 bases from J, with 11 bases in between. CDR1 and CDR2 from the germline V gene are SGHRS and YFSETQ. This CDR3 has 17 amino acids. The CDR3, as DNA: TGCGCCAGCAGCTTGTCCTTCGGGATCTCTGGGGCCAACGTCCTGACTTTC. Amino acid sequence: CASSLSFGISGANVLTF.

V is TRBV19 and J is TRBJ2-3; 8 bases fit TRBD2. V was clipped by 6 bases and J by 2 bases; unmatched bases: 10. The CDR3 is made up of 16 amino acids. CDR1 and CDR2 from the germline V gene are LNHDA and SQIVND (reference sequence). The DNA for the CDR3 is TGTGCCAGTAGGCCTATCGGGCGGGGGGACACAGATACGCAGTATTTT. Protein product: CASRPIGRGDTDTQYF. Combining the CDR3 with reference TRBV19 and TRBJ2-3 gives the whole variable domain DGGITQSPKYLFRKEGQNVTLSCEQNLNHDAMYWYRQDPGQGLRLIYYSQIVNDFQKGDIAEGYSVSREKKESFPLTVTSAQKNPTAFYLCASRPIGRGDTDTQYFGPGTRLTVL.

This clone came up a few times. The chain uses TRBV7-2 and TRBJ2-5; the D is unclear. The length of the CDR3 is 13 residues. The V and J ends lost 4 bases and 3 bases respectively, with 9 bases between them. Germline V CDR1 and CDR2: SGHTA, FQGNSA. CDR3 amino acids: CASSSDTEETQYF. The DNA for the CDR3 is TGTGCCAGCAGCTCAGACACCGAAGAGACCCAGTACTTC.

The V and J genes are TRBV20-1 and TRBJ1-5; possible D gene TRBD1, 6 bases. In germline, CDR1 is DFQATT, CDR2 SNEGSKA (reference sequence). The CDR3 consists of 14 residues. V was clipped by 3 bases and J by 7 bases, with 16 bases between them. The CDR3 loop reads CSASRTAAGQPQHF. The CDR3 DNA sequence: TGCAGTGCTAGTAGGACAGCTGCAGGGCAGCCCCAGCATTTT.

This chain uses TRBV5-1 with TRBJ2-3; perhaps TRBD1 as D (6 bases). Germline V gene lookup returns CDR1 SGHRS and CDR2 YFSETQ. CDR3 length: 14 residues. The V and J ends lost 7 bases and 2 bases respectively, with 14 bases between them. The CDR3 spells CASYDPGDTDTQYF. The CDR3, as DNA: TGCGCCAGCTACGATCCAGGGGACACAGATACGCAGTATTTT.

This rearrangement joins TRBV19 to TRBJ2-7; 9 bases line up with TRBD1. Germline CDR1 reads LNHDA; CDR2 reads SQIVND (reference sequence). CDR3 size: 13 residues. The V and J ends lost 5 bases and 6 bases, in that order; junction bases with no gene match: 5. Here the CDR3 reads CASSETGGAEQYF. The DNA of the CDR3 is TGTGCCAGTAGTGAAACAGGGGGCGCCGAGCAGTACTTC.

CDR3 in DNA: TGCGCCAGCAGCTTGCAGGGTCATAAAGAGACCCAGTACTTC. It is translated as CASSLQGHKETQYF. This chain uses TRBV5-1 with TRBJ2-5; D may be TRBD1 (5 bases). Looked up from germline, CDR1 is SGHRS and CDR2 is YFSETQ. V lost 1 base, J lost 3 bases, and 10 bases lay in between. The CDR3 spans 14 residues.

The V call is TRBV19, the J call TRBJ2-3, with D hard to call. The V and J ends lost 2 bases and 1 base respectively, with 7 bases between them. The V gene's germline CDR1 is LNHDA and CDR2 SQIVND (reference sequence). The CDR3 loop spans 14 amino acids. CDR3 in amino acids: CASSISVGTDTQYF. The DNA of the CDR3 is TGTGCCAGTAGTATAAGTGTAGGCACAGATACGCAGTATTTT.

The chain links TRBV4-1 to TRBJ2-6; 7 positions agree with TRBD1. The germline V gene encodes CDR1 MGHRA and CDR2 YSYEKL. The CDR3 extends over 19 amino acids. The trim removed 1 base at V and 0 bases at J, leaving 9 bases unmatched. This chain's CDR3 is CASSQARGTVGSGANVLTF. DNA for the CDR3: TGCGCCAGCAGCCAAGCGAGGGGGACAGTTGGCTCTGGGGCCAACGTCCTGACTTTC.

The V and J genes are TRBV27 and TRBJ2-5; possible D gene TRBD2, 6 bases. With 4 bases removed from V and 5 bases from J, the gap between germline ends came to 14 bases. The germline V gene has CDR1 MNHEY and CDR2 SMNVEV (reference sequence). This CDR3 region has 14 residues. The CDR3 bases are TGTGCCAGCAGTTCACTAGCCGCACGGGAGACCCAGTACTTC. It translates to CASSSLAARETQYF.

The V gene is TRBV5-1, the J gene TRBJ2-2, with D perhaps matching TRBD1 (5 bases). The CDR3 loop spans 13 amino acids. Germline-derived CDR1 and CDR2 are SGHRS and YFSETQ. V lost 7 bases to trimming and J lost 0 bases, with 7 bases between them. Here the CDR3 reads CASGATNTGELFF. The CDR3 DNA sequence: TGCGCCAGCGGGGCTACGAACACCGGGGAGCTGTTTTTT.

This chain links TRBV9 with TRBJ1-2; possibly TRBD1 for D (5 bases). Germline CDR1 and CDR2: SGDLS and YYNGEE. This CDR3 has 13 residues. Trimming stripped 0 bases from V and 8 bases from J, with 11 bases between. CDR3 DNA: TGTGCCAGCAGCGTAGGTTTGGCAGGGGGCTACACCTTC. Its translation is CASSVGLAGGYTF.

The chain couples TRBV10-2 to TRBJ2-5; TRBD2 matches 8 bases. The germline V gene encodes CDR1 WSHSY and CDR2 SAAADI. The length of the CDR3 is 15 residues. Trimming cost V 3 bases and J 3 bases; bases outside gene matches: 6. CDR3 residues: CASSDSGGAEETQYF. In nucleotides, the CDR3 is TGCGCCAGCAGTGACTCCGGGGGGGCCGAAGAGACCCAGTACTTC.